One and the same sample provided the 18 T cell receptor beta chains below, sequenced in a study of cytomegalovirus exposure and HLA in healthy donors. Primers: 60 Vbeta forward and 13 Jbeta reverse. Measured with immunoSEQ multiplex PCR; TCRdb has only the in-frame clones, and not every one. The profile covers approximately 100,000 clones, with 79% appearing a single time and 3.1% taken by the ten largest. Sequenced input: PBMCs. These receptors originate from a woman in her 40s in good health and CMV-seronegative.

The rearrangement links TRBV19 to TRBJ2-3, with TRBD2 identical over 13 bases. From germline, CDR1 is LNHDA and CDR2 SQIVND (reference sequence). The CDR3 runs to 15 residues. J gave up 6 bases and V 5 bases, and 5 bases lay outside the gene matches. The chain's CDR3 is CASSLTSGRADTQYF. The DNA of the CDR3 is TGTGCCAGTAGTTTAACTAGCGGGAGGGCCGATACGCAGTATTTT.

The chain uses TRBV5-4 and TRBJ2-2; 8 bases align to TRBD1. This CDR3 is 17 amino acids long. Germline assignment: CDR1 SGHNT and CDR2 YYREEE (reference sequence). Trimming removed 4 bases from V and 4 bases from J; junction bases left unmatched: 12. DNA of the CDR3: TGTGCCAGCAGCCGTGAAATGACAGGGGCGGGCACCGGGGAGCTGTTTTTT. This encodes CASSREMTGAGTGELFF.

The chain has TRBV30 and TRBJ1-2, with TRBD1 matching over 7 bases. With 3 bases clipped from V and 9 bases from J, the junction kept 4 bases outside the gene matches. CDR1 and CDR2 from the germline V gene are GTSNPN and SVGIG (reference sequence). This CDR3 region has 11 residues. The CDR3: CAWRDRASYTF. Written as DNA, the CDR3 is TGTGCCTGGAGAGACAGGGCCAGCTACACCTTC.

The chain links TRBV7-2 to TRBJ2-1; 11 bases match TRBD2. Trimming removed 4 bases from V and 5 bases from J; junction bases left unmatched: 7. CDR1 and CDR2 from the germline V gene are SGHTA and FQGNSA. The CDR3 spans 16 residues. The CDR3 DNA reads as TGTGCCAGCAGCTACTTAGCGGGGGGGCTTAACAATGAGCAGTTCTTC. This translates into CASSYLAGGLNNEQFF.

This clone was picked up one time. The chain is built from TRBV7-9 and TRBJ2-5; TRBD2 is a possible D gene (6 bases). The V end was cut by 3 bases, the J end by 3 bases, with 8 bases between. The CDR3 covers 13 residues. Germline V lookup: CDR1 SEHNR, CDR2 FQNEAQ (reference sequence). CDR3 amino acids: CASSFGGEETQYF. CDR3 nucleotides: TGTGCCAGCAGCTTTGGCGGGGAAGAGACCCAGTACTTC.

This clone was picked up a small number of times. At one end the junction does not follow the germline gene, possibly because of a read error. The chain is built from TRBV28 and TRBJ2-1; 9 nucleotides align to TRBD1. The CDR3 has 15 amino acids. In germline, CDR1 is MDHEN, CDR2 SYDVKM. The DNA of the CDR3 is TGTGCCAGCAGTCTATGGACAGGGGAAGTTAGTGAGCAGTTCTTC. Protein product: CASSLWTGEVSEQFF.

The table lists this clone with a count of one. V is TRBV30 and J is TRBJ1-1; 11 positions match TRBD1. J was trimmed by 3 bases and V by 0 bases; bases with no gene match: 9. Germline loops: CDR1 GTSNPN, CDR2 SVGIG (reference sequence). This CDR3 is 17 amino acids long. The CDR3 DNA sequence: TGTGCCTGGAGTGTGTCCCTTTCGGGACAGGGGGACACTGAAGCTTTCTTT. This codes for CAWSVSLSGQGDTEAFF.

CDR3 loop: CASSASGTDGTDGYTF. The CDR3 nucleotides are TGTGCCAGCAGCGCTTCCGGGACCGATGGGACTGATGGCTACACCTTC. The rearrangement joins TRBV7-9 to TRBJ1-2; a weak D match, TRBD1 (5 bases). V lost 5 bases, J lost 6 bases, and 22 bases lay in between. The CDR3 contains 16 residues. Looked up from germline, CDR1 is SEHNR and CDR2 is FQNEAQ (reference sequence).

DNA for the CDR3: TGCGCCAGCAGCCAAGATACCGCTAGCGGAGAGACAGATACGCAGTATTTT. Translation: CASSQDTASGETDTQYF. This chain links TRBV4-3 with TRBJ2-3; 7 bases are shared with TRBD2. The CDR3 has 17 amino acids. The V gene end was trimmed by 0 bases and the J gene end by 3 bases; junction bases not matched to a gene: 9. Germline lookup yields CDR1 LGHNA and CDR2 YSLEER.

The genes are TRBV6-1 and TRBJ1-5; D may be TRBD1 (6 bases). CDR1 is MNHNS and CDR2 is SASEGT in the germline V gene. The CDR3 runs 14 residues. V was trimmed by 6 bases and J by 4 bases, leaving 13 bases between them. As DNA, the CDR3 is TGTGCCAGCAGGTCAGGGGAGCCTAATCAGCCCCAGCATTTT. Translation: CASRSGEPNQPQHF.

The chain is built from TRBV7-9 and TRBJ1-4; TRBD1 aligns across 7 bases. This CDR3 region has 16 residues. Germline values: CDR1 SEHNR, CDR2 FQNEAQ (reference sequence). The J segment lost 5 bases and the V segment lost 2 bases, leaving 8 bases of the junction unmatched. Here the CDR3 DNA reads TGTGCCAGCAGCTTAAAGGGGGCGCCGAGAAATGAAAAACTGTTTTTT. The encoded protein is CASSLKGAPRNEKLFF.

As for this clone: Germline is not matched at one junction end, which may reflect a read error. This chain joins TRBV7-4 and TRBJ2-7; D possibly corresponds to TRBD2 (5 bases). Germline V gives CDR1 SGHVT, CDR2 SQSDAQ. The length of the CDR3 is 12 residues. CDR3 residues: CASRRIRVIGDF. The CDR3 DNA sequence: TGTGCCAGCAGGCGAATCCGGGTCATCGGGGACTTC.

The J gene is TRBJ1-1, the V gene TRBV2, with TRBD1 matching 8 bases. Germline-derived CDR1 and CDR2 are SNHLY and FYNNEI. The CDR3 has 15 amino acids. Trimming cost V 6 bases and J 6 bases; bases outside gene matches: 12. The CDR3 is CASRSIRGRLAEAFF. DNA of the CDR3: TGTGCCAGCAGATCGATCAGGGGGCGTCTGGCTGAAGCTTTCTTT.

Written as DNA, the CDR3 is TGTGCCAGCAGCAGGGGGCTTAATAGTGAAGCTTTCTTT. Translating gives CASSRGLNSEAFF. The chain has TRBV7-2 and TRBJ1-1; 7 bases are a match to TRBD1. Germline lookup yields CDR1 SGHTA and CDR2 FQGNSA. Unmatched junction bases numbered 7, after V lost 5 bases and J lost 7 bases. This CDR3 comprises 13 residues.

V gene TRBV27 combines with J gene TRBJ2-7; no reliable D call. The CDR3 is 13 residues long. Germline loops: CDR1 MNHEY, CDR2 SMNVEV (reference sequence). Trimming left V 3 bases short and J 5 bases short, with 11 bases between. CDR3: CASSFSQLDEQYF. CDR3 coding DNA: TGTGCCAGCAGTTTCTCCCAGTTGGACGAGCAGTACTTC.

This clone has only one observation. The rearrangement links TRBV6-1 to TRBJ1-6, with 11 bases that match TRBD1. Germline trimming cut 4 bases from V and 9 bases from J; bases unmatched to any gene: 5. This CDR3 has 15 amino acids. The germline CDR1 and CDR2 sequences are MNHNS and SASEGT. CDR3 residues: CASSGWGQGGSPLHF. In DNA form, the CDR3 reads TGTGCCAGCAGTGGCTGGGGACAGGGGGGTTCACCCCTCCACTTT.

The CDR3 DNA sequence: TGTGCCTGGAGTATAAGTAGACTGGGGGGGAGATATGGCTACACCTTC. Amino acid sequence: CAWSISRLGGRYGYTF. The rearrangement uses TRBV30 and TRBJ1-2, with TRBD1 as a possible D gene (5 bases). V lost 2 bases and J 5 bases, leaving 21 bases between the germline ends. Per the germline V gene, CDR1 is GTSNPN and CDR2 is SVGIG (reference sequence). The CDR3 is made up of 16 amino acids.

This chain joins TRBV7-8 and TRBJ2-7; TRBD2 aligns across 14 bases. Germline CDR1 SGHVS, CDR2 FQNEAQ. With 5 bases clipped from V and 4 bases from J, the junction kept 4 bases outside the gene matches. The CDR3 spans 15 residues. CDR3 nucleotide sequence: TGTGCCAGCAGCCCCCGGACTAGCGGGGGGTACGAGCAGTACTTC. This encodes CASSPRTSGGYEQYF.